What follows are 6 T cell receptor beta chains derived from one specimen sequenced in a study of glioma-infiltrating T cells. The iRepertoire nested amplicon-rescue multiplex PCR amplified TCR alpha and beta CDR3s from RNA. Using its own MiXCR run on the multiplex PCR reads, TCRdb lists one record per CDR3 protein. The table includes 100,000 to 150,000 distinct CDR3 sequences, 20% to 25% detected once. Sequences were obtained from glioma tissue, nonneoplastic brain tissue, or PBMCs (not recorded which). These receptors were taken from a human donor with low-grade glioma or glioblastoma, undergoing nonglioma brain surgery, or in good health (not recorded which).

This clonotype was seen repeatedly, ten times or more. The genes are TRBV6-1 and TRBJ2-5, with 7 bases fitting TRBD2. V was pared by 6 bases and J by 5 bases, with 9 bases of the junction left unmatched. The length of the CDR3 is 14 residues. Germline lookup yields CDR1 MNHNS and CDR2 SASEGT. The CDR3 here is CASSPGGGLETQYF. In DNA, the CDR3 is TGTGCCAGCAGCCCGGGGGGAGGATTGGAGACCCAGTACTTC.

This clonotype was recorded at least ten times. The rearrangement uses TRBV4-2 and TRBJ2-3; perhaps TRBD2 as D (5 bases). Looked up from germline, CDR1 is LGHNA and CDR2 is YNFKEQ. The CDR3 is 16 residues long. V gave up 1 base and J gave up 0 bases, with 11 bases separating them. The CDR3 reads CASSQGSGGSTDTQYF. CDR3 DNA: TGTGCCAGCAGCCAAGGCAGCGGAGGAAGCACAGATACGCAGTATTTT.

There are many counts of this clonotype. V usage is TRBV6-1 and J usage is TRBJ1-1; 7 positions match TRBD1. The V segment lost 4 bases and the J segment 0 bases; nucleotides outside the gene matches: 5. The germline gives CDR1 MNHNS, CDR2 SASEGT. The CDR3 runs 15 residues. The CDR3 coding sequence is TGTGCCAGCAGTGGTACCGGGACAGTGAACACTGAAGCTTTCTTT. This sequence encodes CASSGTGTVNTEAFF.

As regards this clonotype: The conserved final phenylalanine or tryptophan is absent from the CDR3, which likely points to a read error. The chain links TRBV14 to TRBJ1-2, with D unresolved. The CDR3 extends over 13 amino acids. The ends were cut back, 3 bases at V and 4 bases at J, with 9 bases in the middle. Per the germline V gene, CDR1 is SGHDN and CDR2 is FVKESK. CDR3 residues: CASSHPSVYGYTL. As DNA, the CDR3 is TGTGCCAGCAGCCATCCATCCGTCTATGGCTACACCCTC.

This clonotype was seen ten or more times. V is TRBV27 and J is TRBJ2-7; possibly TRBD1 for D (6 bases). The CDR3 covers 10 residues. V gave up 6 bases and J gave up 7 bases, with 7 bases separating them. From germline, CDR1 is MNHEY and CDR2 SMNVEV (reference sequence). CDR3 protein: CASRRGEQYF. In DNA form, the CDR3 reads TGTGCCAGCAGGAGGGGGGAGCAGTACTTC.

In the case of this clonotype: A read error may produce the germline difference seen at one junction end. This chain connects TRBV11-2 to TRBJ2-1; D is ambiguous. Germline loops: CDR1 SGHAT, CDR2 FQNNGV. CDR3 length: 14 residues. The CDR3 region is CAGSLDRKGNEQFF. The CDR3 coding sequence is TGTGCCGGCAGCTTAGATCGGAAGGGCAATGAGCAGTTCTTC.